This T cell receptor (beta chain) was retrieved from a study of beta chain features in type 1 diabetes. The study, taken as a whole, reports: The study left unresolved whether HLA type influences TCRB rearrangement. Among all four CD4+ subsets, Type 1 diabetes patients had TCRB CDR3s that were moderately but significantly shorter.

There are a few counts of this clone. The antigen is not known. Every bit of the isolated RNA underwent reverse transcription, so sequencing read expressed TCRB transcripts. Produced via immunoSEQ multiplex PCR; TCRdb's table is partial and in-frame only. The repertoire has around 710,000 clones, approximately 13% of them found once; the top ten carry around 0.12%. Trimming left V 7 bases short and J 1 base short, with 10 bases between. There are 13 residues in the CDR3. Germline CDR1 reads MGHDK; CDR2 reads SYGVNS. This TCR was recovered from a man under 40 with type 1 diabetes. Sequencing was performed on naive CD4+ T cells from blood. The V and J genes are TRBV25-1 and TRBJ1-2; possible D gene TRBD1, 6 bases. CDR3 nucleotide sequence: TGTGCCAGCACCAAAGGGGGTAACTATGGCTACACCTTC. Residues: CASTKGGNYGYTF.